This T cell receptor (beta chain) came from a study of blood T cell repertoires in COVID-19. Study in general: Acute-phase and convalescent COVID-19 samples originated in the United States, Italy and Spain. In each case, the material was cDNA or gDNA derived from T cells, B-cell-depleted T cells, or PBMCs.

By share, this clone counts as medium-sized. The CDR3 consists of 16 residues. Between the trimmed V and J ends, which lost 5 bases and 1 base, there was a span of 16 bases. Germline assignment: CDR1 SGHVS and CDR2 FQNEAQ. Original processing methods: Estimated nucleated cell counts came from reference gene primer amplification. The assay was immunoSEQ multiplex PCR, and TCRdb's table has in-frame clones only and misses some. The V and J calls and clone size are taken from that table; D and trimming were inferred from the DNA. Found here are tens of thousands of clones, over 65% of them singletons; the top ten hold about a third.

This sequence joins TRBV7-8 and TRBJ2-3; weak D call: TRBD1 (5 bases). The sample taken for sequencing was peripheral blood. The receptor's source is a woman in her 70s with acute or convalescent COVID-19. CDR3 sequence: CASSILLGRGTDTQYF. The CDR3 DNA follows: TGTGCCAGCAGCATCCTCCTGGGCAGGGGCACAGATACGCAGTATTTT.